This TCR beta chain derives from a study of blood T cell repertoires in COVID-19 (dated by TCRdb to about 2020). Regarding the study in general: Collaborator samples came from the United States, Italy and Spain and covered acute and convalescent phases of COVID-19. The material from the prospective study consisted of cDNA or gDNA derived from T cells, B-cell-depleted T cells, or PBMCs. Subjects who had been exposed to COVID-19, were actively infected with it, or had recovered from it provided the deeply sampled blood TCRbeta repertoires that made up the dataset. The repertoires were made available in a free public database intended to serve as a resource for research on the immune response to SARS-CoV-2. Samples came from the ongoing ImmuneRACE study (first 160 participants) plus 1,254 subjects from 6 global collaborators. A de-identified subject ID, COVID-19 status, age in years and sex were almost always included in the sample metadata. Where HLA class I and class II types were available, the types were taken from metadata supplied by the sample provider, not from assay-based typing.

With regard to this clone: What antigen it recognizes has not been identified. No much larger clone is present one base from it, and per-base qualities are unavailable.

Here is what the overall study found, with its caveats: The amount of clinical and demographic metadata varied by source and participant and was provided uncurated.

TCRbeta CDR3 regions were amplified from genomic DNA using the immunoSEQ Assay, a bias-controlled multiplex PCR. Regarding the original processing steps: The number of nucleated cells in each sample was estimated by amplification of reference gene primers within the assay. Sequence reads were collapsed and filtered to measure the absolute abundance of every unique TCRbeta CDR3 rearrangement. For each sample, productive Simpson clonality was calculated by taking the square root of Simpson's diversity index across productive rearrangements. This is the immuneACCESS table as TCRdb keeps it, with only in-frame sequences that have V and J called. A part of the clones is gone; compared with another copy, unresolved V genes explain less than half, and the rest is unexplained. That table supplies the V and J calls and clone size; D and trimming were determined from the DNA. The sample table records approximately 10,000 clones; over 70% of these occur just once. Approximately 4.3% of the sample comes from the top ten.

Collaborating institutions collected whole blood in K2EDTA tubes following their own protocols. For TCRbeta analysis, collaborators shipped samples as frozen whole blood, isolated PBMCs, or DNA extracted from either of those sample types. The TCR comes from a human donor in a cohort sampled during active COVID-19. The sequencing sample was made of peripheral blood.

The CDR3: CASSKSQGKFDYGYTF. At the DNA level, the sequence is TGTGCCAGCAGCAAAAGTCAGGGTAAGTTCGACTATGGCTACACCTTC. The chain employs TRBV21-1 and TRBJ1-2; the table's TRBD1 call for D was not verified on the DNA. TRBV21-1 is a pseudogene segment. Reading from cysteine to phenylalanine, the CDR3 counts 16 amino acids. This entry keeps only the CDR3 DNA: 48 bases, framed from base 1.